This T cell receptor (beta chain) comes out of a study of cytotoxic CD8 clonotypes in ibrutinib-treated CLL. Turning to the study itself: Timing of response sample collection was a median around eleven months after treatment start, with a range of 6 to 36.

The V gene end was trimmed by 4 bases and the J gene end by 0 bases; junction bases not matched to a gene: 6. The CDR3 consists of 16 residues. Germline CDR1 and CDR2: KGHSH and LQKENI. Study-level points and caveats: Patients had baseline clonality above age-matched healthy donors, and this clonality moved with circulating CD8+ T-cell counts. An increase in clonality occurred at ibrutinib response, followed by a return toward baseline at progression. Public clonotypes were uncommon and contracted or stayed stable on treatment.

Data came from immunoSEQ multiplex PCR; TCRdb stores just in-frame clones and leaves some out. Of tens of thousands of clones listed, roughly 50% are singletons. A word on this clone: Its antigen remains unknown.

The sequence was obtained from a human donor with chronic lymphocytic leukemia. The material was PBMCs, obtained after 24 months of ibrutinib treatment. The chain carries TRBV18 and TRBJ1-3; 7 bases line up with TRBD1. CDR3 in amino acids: CASSLGTASSGNTIYF. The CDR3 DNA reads TGTGCCAGCTCACTAGGGACAGCGAGCTCTGGAAACACCATATATTTT. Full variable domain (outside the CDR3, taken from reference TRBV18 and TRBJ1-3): NAGVMQNPRHLVRRRGQEARLRCSPMKGHSHVYWYRQLPEEGLKFMVYLQKENIIDESGMPKERFSAEFPKEGPSILRIQQVVRGDSAAYFCASSLGTASSGNTIYFGEGSWLTVV.